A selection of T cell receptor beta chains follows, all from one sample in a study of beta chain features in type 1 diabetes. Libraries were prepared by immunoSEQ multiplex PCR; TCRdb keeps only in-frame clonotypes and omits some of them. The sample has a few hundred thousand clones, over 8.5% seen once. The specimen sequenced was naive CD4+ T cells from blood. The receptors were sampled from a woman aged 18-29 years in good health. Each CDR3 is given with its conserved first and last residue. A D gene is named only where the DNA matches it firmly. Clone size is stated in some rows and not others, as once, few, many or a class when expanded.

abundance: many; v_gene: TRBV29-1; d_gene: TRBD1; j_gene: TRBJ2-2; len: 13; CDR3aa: CSVDRGNTGELFF; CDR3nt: TGCAGCGTGGACAGGGGGAACACCGGGGAGCTGTTTTTT
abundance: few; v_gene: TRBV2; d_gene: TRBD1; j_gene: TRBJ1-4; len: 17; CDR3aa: CASSGRTGPATNEKLFF; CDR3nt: TGTGCCAGCAGTGGGCGGACAGGGCCTGCAACTAATGAAAAACTGTTTTTT
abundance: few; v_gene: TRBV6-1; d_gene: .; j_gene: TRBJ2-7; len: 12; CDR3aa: CASSKRQDEQYF; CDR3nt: TGTGCCAGCAGTAAGCGACAGGACGAGCAGTACTTC
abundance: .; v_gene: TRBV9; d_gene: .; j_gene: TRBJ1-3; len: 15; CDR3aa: CASSVEAIGGNTIYF; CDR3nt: TGTGCCAGCAGCGTAGAGGCTATCGGGGGAAACACCATATATTTT
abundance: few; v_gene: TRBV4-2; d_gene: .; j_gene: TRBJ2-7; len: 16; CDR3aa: CASSSDPTSSYYEQYF; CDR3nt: TGTGCCAGCAGCTCCGACCCTACTAGTTCCTATTACGAGCAGTACTTC
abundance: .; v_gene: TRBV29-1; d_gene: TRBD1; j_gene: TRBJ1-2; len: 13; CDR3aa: CSAYDRGSHGYTF; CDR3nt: TGCAGCGCATACGACAGGGGTTCACATGGCTACACCTTC
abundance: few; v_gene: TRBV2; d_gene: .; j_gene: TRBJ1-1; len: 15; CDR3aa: CASSGGHSMNTEAFF; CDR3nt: TGTGCCAGCAGTGGAGGGCATTCCATGAACACTGAAGCTTTCTTT
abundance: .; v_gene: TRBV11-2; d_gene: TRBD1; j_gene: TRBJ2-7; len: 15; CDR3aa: CASSLVTGGAYEQYF; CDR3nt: TGTGCCAGCAGCTTAGTAACAGGGGGTGCCTACGAGCAGTACTTC
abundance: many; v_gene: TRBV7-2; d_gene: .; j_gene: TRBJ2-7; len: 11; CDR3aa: CASSLRSEQYF; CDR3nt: TGTGCCAGCAGCTTGCGGAGCGAGCAGTACTTC
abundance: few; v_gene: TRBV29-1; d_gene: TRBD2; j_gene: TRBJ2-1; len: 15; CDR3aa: CSANPGTSPSDEQFF; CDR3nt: TGCAGCGCCAACCCCGGGACTAGCCCTTCGGATGAGCAGTTCTTC
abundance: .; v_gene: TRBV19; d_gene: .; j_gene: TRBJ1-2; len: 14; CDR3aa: CASSTDRPNYGYTF; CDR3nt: TGTGCCAGTAGTACGGACAGACCTAACTATGGCTACACCTTC
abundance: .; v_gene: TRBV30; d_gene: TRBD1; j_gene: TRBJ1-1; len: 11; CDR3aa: CARGRDTEAFF; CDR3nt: TGTGCCAGGGGGCGAGACACTGAAGCTTTCTTT
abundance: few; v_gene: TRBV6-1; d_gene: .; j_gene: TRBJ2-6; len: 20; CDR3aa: CASSGGRRARLSSGANVLTF; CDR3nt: TGTGCCAGCAGTGGGGGAAGGAGGGCCAGATTAAGCTCTGGGGCCAACGTCCTGACTTTC
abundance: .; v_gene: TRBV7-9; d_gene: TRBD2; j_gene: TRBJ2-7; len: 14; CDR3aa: CASSSERGGDEQYF; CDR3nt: TGTGCCAGCAGCTCCGAGCGGGGGGGAGACGAGCAGTACTTC
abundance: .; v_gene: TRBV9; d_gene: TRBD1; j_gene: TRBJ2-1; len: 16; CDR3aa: CASSRRGDRAYNEQFF; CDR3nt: TGTGCCAGCAGCCGAAGGGGGGACAGGGCCTACAATGAGCAGTTCTTC
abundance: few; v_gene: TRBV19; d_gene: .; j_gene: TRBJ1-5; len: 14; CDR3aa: CASSIQSRNQPQHF; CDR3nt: TGTGCCAGTAGTATACAATCTCGGAATCAGCCCCAGCATTTT
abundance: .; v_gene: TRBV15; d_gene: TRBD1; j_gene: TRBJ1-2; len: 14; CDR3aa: CATRRQGRDYGYTF; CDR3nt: TGTGCCACCAGAAGACAGGGTCGGGACTATGGCTACACCTTC